The clone carrying this TCR beta chain was counted only a few times. This entry belongs to a study of sequential checkpoint blockade in melanoma. Study as a whole: Each arm's sequence ended with maintenance nivolumab.

Described treatment: randomized to nivolumab then ipilimumab (arm A) or the reverse (arm B). No patient had prior DNA-damaging chemotherapy. From thawed PBMCs, live CD3+CD8+ cells negative for CD19 and CD56 were sorted. Sequencing was performed with immunoSEQ multiplex PCR; in TCRdb, only in-frame clones are kept and a portion is missing. The table has roughly 9,300 clones, approximately 71% seen once. The source of this sequence is a human donor with melanoma. The sample consisted of CD8+ T cells sorted from blood (inferred from file names), taken from a patient given nivolumab and ipilimumab in sequence.

CDR3 sequence reads: CASWSGELFF. Here the CDR3 DNA reads TGTGCCAGTTGGAGCGGGGAGCTGTTTTTT. This chain connects TRBV19 to TRBJ2-2; no firm D call. Trimming shortened V by 8 bases and J by 7 bases, and 5 bases separated the two germline ends. The CDR3 has 10 residues. From germline, CDR1 is LNHDA and CDR2 SQIVND (reference sequence).